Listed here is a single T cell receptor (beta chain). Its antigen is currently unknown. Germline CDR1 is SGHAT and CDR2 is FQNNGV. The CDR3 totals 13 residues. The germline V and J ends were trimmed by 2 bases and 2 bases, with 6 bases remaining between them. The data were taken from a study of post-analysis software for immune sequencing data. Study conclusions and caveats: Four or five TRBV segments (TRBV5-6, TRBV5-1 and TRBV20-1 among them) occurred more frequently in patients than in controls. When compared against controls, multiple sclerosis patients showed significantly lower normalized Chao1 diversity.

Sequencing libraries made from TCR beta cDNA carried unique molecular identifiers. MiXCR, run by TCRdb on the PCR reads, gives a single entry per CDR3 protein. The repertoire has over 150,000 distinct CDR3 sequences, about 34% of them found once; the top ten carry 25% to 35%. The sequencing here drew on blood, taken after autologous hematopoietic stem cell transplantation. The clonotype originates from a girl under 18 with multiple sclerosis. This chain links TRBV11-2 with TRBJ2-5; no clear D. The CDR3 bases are TGTGCCAGCAGCTTACTATTACAAGAGACCCAGTACTTC. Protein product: CASSLLLQETQYF.